Below, 26 T cell receptor beta chains from the same sample are listed, as sequenced in a study of blood T cells in healthy people across ages. It was with a sample-barcoded 5' primer and a J-beta primer mix that a second PCR of about 6 to 11 cycles was run. One entry per CDR3 protein results from TCRdb running MiXCR on the 5' RACE reads. This sample has some 1.4 million distinct CDR3 sequences; 42% occur once, and the top ten carry 7.9%. The sequencing sample was made of blood. The receptors shown here come from a woman aged 18-35 years in good health.

The rearrangement links TRBV6-1 to TRBJ2-1; 9 bases fit TRBD1. Unmatched junction bases numbered 7, after V lost 7 bases and J lost 9 bases. CDR3 length: 13 amino acids. CDR1 and CDR2 (germline): MNHNS, SASEGT. The CDR3 sequence: CASIGTGRSEQFF. The CDR3 DNA sequence: TGTGCCAGCATTGGGACAGGGCGAAGTGAGCAGTTCTTC.

The V call is TRBV12-3 or TRBV12-4, the J call TRBJ2-3; 9 bases agree with TRBD2. With 7 bases clipped from V and 4 bases from J, the junction kept 9 bases outside the gene matches. The CDR3 sequence is 15 residues long. In nucleotides, the CDR3 is TGTGCCAGCATCTCTCAGCGGGGGGTAGCAGATACGCAGTATTTT. This codes for CASISQRGVADTQYF.

The gene calls are TRBV20-1 and TRBJ2-5; tentatively, D is TRBD2 (5 bases). Trimming took off 7 bases at V and 5 bases at J, with 11 bases between the two ends. The CDR3 totals 11 residues. CDR1 DFQATT and CDR2 SNEGSKA come from the germline V gene (reference sequence). The CDR3 DNA reads TGCAGTGGGGGAGCATGGGAGACCCAGTACTTC. It is translated as CSGGAWETQYF.

The table lists this clonotype with a count of one. One end of the junction varies from germline; a read error may be responsible. This rearrangement joins TRBV6-2 or TRBV6-3 to TRBJ2-3; 7 bases agree with TRBD2. The V gene's germline CDR1 is MNHEY and CDR2 SVGEGT. The CDR3 runs 18 residues. The CDR3 loop is CSSSYSKPGRYGTDTQYF. The CDR3 DNA reads TGTTCCAGCAGTTACTCGAAGCCCGGGAGGTATGGCACAGATACGCAGTATTTT.

The chain uses TRBV2 and TRBJ2-3; 8 bases fit TRBD2. The CDR3 has 16 residues. The V and J ends lost 0 bases and 3 bases, in that order; junction bases with no gene match: 5. Germline CDR1 and CDR2: SNHLY and FYNNEI. The chain's CDR3 is CASSEASSGGTDTQYF. CDR3 DNA sequence: TGTGCCAGCAGTGAAGCGTCGTCGGGAGGGACAGATACGCAGTATTTT.

The chain carries TRBV6-5 and TRBJ2-1, with 7 bases identical to TRBD2. The V gene end was trimmed by 4 bases and the J gene end by 10 bases; junction bases not matched to a gene: 13. The CDR3 is made up of 15 amino acids. CDR1 and CDR2 from the germline V gene are MNHEY and SVGAGI. CDR3 region: CASSSLGGLRKEQFF. The CDR3 DNA follows: TGTGCCAGCAGTTCTCTGGGGGGACTAAGAAAGGAGCAGTTCTTC.

The chain employs TRBV6-5 and TRBJ2-3; a weak D match, TRBD1 (5 bases). CDR1 and CDR2 (germline): MNHEY, SVGAGI. Trimming pared 0 bases from V and 6 bases from J, leaving 13 bases between. The CDR3 runs to 15 residues. CDR3 nucleotide sequence: TGTGCCAGCAGTTACTCGGGGTCCGCAGGGGATACGCAGTATTTT. It is translated as CASSYSGSAGDTQYF.

The chain uses TRBV6-4 and TRBJ2-1, with D maybe TRBD1 (5 bases). The CDR3 contains 15 residues. V lost 6 bases, J lost 0 bases, and 12 bases lay in between. In germline, CDR1 is MRHNA, CDR2 SNTAGT. Here the CDR3 DNA reads TGTGCCAGCAGGCCACAGGCTGACTCCTACAATGAGCAGTTCTTC. Protein sequence: CASRPQADSYNEQFF.

As for this clonotype: One junction end does not reproduce the germline sequence, and a read error may be involved. The rearrangement uses TRBV2 and TRBJ2-1; TRBD2 might be the D (6 bases). The CDR3 runs to 15 residues. Germline CDR1 is SNHLY and CDR2 is FYNNEI. CDR3 DNA sequence: TGTGCCCGCAGTGAAGGGGCTAGCGTCTACAATGAGCAGTTCTTC. As protein: CARSEGASVYNEQFF.

CDR3 DNA: TGTGCCAGCAGTGAAATCCCAGGGTCTAACTATGGCTACACCTTC. Translated: CASSEIPGSNYGYTF. The rearrangement joins TRBV6-1 to TRBJ1-2; D possibly corresponds to TRBD1 (5 bases). The CDR3 is 15 amino acids. Germline CDR1 and CDR2: MNHNS and SASEGT. V was clipped by 2 bases and J by 0 bases, with 10 bases between them.

The V gene is TRBV20-1, the J gene TRBJ2-7; tentatively, D is TRBD1 (6 bases). Trimming took off 4 bases at V and 7 bases at J, with 14 bases between the two ends. Germline lookup yields CDR1 DFQATT and CDR2 SNEGSKA (reference sequence). The CDR3 totals 12 residues. The CDR3 region has the DNA TGCAGTGCTAATACACAGGGTGGAGAGCAGTACTTC. Translating it yields CSANTQGGEQYF.

About this clonotype: Its ends do not fully match the called genes, so a read error is possible. This sequence joins TRBV29-1 and TRBJ1-2, with no clear D. The CDR3 extends over 13 amino acids. Germline loops: CDR1 SQVTM, CDR2 ANQGSEA. The CDR3: CSVVSGYLYSYTF. The DNA of the CDR3 is TGCAGCGTGGTATCGGGCTACCTCTATAGCTACACCTTC.

V and J are TRBV20-1 and TRBJ2-4, with 11 bases that match TRBD2. With the DNA end fitting TRBJ2-7 better, the J assignment may be wrong. CDR1 DFQATT and CDR2 SNEGSKA come from the germline V gene (reference sequence). The CDR3 consists of 16 residues. CDR3 in amino acids: CSATGLAGEYLSEQYF. In DNA, the CDR3 is TGCAGTGCTACCGGACTAGCGGGTGAATATCTATCCGAGCAGTACTTC.

The rearrangement links TRBV27 to TRBJ2-3; no definite D call. The germline V and J ends were trimmed by 4 bases and 3 bases, with 14 bases remaining between them. CDR3 length: 15 amino acids. Germline V CDR1 and CDR2: MNHEY, SMNVEV (reference sequence). CDR3 sequence: CASSSPGPFTDTQYF. DNA of the CDR3: TGTGCCAGCAGTTCGCCGGGCCCTTTTACAGATACGCAGTATTTT.

The V call is TRBV20-1, the J call TRBJ2-1; 9 positions match TRBD1. The CDR3 spans 14 residues. With 0 bases clipped from V and 10 bases from J, the junction kept 7 bases outside the gene matches. The germline V gene has CDR1 DFQATT and CDR2 SNEGSKA (reference sequence). The CDR3 reads CSARDLDRGHEQFF. CDR3 nucleotides: TGCAGTGCTAGAGATTTGGACAGGGGTCACGAGCAGTTCTTC.

This clonotype was counted many times. The chain uses TRBV12-3 or TRBV12-4 and TRBJ1-5; TRBD1 matches at 9 bases. J lost 8 bases, V lost 6 bases, and 8 bases had no gene match. The CDR3 length is 14 residues. CDR3 in amino acids: CASRRDRVGEPQHF. The CDR3, as DNA: TGTGCCAGCAGGCGGGACAGGGTGGGCGAGCCCCAGCATTTT.

The CDR3 DNA sequence: TGCAGCGGGGGACGCAGCAATGAGCAGTTCTTC. Amino acid sequence: CSGGRSNEQFF. The chain is built from TRBV29-1 and TRBJ2-1, with D perhaps TRBD1 or TRBD2 (5 bases each). CDR3 length equals 11 residues. The ends were cut back, 7 bases at V and 6 bases at J, with 10 bases in the middle. Germline V CDR1 and CDR2: SQVTM, ANQGSEA.

On this clonotype: An end of the junction does not agree with germline; a read error may underlie this. The rearrangement uses TRBV4-2 and TRBJ2-5; 8 positions agree with TRBD1. The J call may be faulty, since TRBJ2-7 better matches the DNA end. This CDR3 comprises 15 residues. Germline V gene data show CDR1 as LGHNA and CDR2 as YNFKEQ. CDR3 amino acids: CASGQEGQGGYEQYF. DNA of the CDR3: TGTGCCAGCGGCCAAGAAGGACAGGGTGGGTACGAGCAGTACTTC.

This clonotype has a handful of counts. The chain combines TRBV3-1 with TRBJ2-1; 14 bases are shared with TRBD2. Trimming at V came to 4 bases and at J to 9 bases, leaving 5 bases not matched to a gene. The CDR3 runs 15 residues. Germline loops: CDR1 LGHDT, CDR2 YNNKEL (reference sequence). This chain's CDR3 is CASSPRLAGGGEQFF. The CDR3, as DNA: TGTGCCAGCAGCCCAAGACTAGCGGGGGGGGGTGAGCAGTTCTTC.

Worth noting for this clonotype: One base away lies a much larger clone, so this may be a sequencing read error. The chain couples TRBV7-9 to TRBJ2-1; 11 bases are shared with TRBD2. The closer fit of TRBJ2-7 to the DNA end suggests the J call may be wrong. CDR3 length equals 15 residues. From germline, CDR1 is SEHNR and CDR2 FQNEAQ (reference sequence). Written as DNA, the CDR3 is TGTGCCAGCAGTTTACTAGCGGGAGTCTACAATGAGCAGTACTTC. Protein: CASSLLAGVYNEQYF.

This clonotype was seen just once. V gene TRBV5-1 combines with J gene TRBJ2-7; D could derive from TRBD1 or TRBD2 (5 bases each). The CDR3 is made up of 15 amino acids. V was trimmed by 0 bases and J by 7 bases, leaving 17 bases between them. Germline V gives CDR1 SGHRS, CDR2 YFSETQ. The CDR3 region has the DNA TGCGCCAGCAGCTTGGGGCAGGGAGTTCGAGATGAGCAGTACTTC. Translating gives CASSLGQGVRDEQYF.

The chain is built from TRBV27 and TRBJ2-1; 10 bases map to TRBD2. Germline CDR1 reads MNHEY; CDR2 reads SMNVEV (reference sequence). The CDR3 contains 15 residues. V dropped 6 bases and J dropped 7; count of bases not matched to a gene: 9. The CDR3 coding sequence is TGTGCCAGCAGCCTGAGCGGGAGGGCCGGAAATGAGCAGTTCTTC. It translates to CASSLSGRAGNEQFF.

This clonotype occurred a few times. CDR3 protein: CASSVAPVGGTEAFF. The CDR3 bases are TGTGCCAGCAGTGTGGCCCCGGTCGGTGGCACTGAAGCTTTCTTT. This chain connects TRBV25-1 to TRBJ1-1; D gene unclear. CDR1 MGHDK and CDR2 SYGVNS come from the germline V gene. V lost 4 bases and J lost 4, with 16 bases in between. The CDR3 runs 15 residues.

This sequence joins TRBV3-1 and TRBJ1-2; the D gene is possibly TRBD1 (6 bases). This CDR3 has 14 amino acids. CDR1 LGHDT and CDR2 YNNKEL come from the germline V gene (reference sequence). Trimming removed 5 bases at V and 4 bases at J, with 14 bases between. The CDR3 nucleotides are TGTGCCAGCAGCGCCCAGGGGAGCGGCTATGGCTACACCTTC. It specifies CASSAQGSGYGYTF.

The J gene is TRBJ2-1, the V gene TRBV7-9, with 9 nucleotides matching TRBD2. The closer fit of TRBJ2-7 to the DNA end suggests the J call may be wrong. The CDR3 has 18 residues. From germline, CDR1 is SEHNR and CDR2 FQNEAQ (reference sequence). CDR3 in DNA: TGTGCCAGCAGCTTGAGGACTAGCGCCGCGCGCTCCTACAATGAGCAGTACTTC. Its protein product is CASSLRTSAARSYNEQYF.

This chain connects TRBV5-1 to TRBJ2-3; tentatively, D is TRBD2 (7 bases). The CDR3 spans 17 residues. V lost 4 bases and J 5 bases, leaving 23 bases between the germline ends. Per germline, CDR1 SGHRS and CDR2 YFSETQ. Here the CDR3 reads CASSPSVPSGGGDTQYF. The DNA for the CDR3 is TGCGCCAGCAGCCCATCCGTTCCTAGCGGAGGGGGAGATACGCAGTATTTT. The whole variable domain, filled in from reference TRBV5-1 and TRBJ2-3, reads KAGVTQTPRYLIKTRGQQVTLSCSPISGHRSVSWYQQTPGQGLQFLFEYFSETQRNKGNFPGRFSGRQFSNSRSEMNVSTLELGDSALYLCASSPSVPSGGGDTQYFGPGTRLTVL.